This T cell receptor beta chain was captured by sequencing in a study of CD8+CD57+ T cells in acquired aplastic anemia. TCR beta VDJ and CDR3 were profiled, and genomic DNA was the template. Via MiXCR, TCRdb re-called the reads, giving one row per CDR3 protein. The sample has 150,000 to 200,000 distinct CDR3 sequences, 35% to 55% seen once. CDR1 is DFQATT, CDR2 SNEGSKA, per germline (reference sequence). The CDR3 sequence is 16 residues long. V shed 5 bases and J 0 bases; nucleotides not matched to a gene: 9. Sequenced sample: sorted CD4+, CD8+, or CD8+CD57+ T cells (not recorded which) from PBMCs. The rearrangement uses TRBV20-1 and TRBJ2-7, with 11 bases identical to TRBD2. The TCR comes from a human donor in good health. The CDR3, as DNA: TGCAGTGCTTCCGGGACTAGCGGCCAAGGCTCCTACGAGCAGTACTTC. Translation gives CSASGTSGQGSYEQYF.